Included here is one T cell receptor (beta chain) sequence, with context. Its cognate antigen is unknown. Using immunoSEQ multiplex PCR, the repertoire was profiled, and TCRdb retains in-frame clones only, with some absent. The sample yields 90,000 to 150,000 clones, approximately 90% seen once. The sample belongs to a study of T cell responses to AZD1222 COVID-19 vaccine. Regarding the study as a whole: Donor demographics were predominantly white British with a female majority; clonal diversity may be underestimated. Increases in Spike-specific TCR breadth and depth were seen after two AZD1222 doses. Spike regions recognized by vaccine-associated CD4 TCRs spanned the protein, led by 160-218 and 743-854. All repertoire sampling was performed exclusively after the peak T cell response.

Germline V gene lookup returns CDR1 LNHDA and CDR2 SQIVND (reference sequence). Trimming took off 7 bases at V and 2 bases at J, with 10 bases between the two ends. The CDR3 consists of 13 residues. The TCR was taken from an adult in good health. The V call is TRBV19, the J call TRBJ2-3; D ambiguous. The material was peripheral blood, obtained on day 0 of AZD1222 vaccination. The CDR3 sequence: CASIGTFTDTQYF. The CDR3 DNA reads TGTGCCAGTATCGGCACCTTCACAGATACGCAGTATTTT. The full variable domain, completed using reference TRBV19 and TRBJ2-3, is DGGITQSPKYLFRKEGQNVTLSCEQNLNHDAMYWYRQDPGQGLRLIYYSQIVNDFQKGDIAEGYSVSREKKESFPLTVTSAQKNPTAFYLCASIGTFTDTQYFGPGTRLTVL.